The 14 T cell receptor beta chains listed next were all sequenced from one sample in a study of T cells in Graves' hyperthyroidism and ophthalmopathy. Regions amplified from RNA transcripts were the TCR beta CDR3 regions. With the HTBI primer set, the TCR CDR3 went through a first round of RT-PCR. TCRdb reprocessed the multiplex PCR reads via MiXCR and lists one record per CDR3 protein. The data show under 550,000 distinct CDR3 sequences, about 20% seen once. Sequenced material: blood. These receptors were taken from a man in his forties with Graves' ophthalmopathy.

This chain connects TRBV6-5 to TRBJ2-5; 12 bases line up with TRBD2. This CDR3 has 15 residues. J lost 4 bases, V lost 4 bases, and 4 bases had no gene match. CDR1 and CDR2 from the germline V gene are MNHEY and SVGAGI. CDR3 in amino acids: CASSWTSGKGETQYF. Here the CDR3 DNA reads TGTGCCAGCAGTTGGACTAGCGGGAAGGGAGAGACCCAGTACTTC.

This clonotype was counted only a few times. The chain is built from TRBV4-2 and TRBJ1-6; D is possibly TRBD1 (5 bases). The CDR3 contains 14 residues. With 1 base removed from V and 10 bases from J, the gap between germline ends came to 11 bases. CDR1 is LGHNA and CDR2 is YNFKEQ in the germline V gene. The DNA for the CDR3 is TGTGCCAGCAGCCAAGGGGGGACGGGCTCACCCCTCCACTTT. Translated, it gives CASSQGGTGSPLHF.

As to this clonotype: A read error may account for a junction end that differs from germline. V usage is TRBV7-3 and J usage is TRBJ2-2; TRBD2 agrees at 13 bases. The CDR3 length is 18 residues. The V gene's germline CDR1 is SGHTA and CDR2 FQGTGA. The CDR3, as DNA: TGTGCCAGCAGCTTATTTGGACTAGCGGGAGCGTACACCGAGGAGCTGTTTTTT. Translation: CASSLFGLAGAYTEELFF. Drawing the rest from reference TRBV7-3 and TRBJ2-2, the complete variable domain is GAGVSQTPSNKVTEKGKYVELRCDPISGHTALYWYRQSLGQGPEFLIYFQGTGAADDSGLPNDRFFAVRPEGSVSTLKIQRTERGDSAVYLCASSLFGLAGAYTEELFFGEGSRLTVL.

Many counts were recorded for this clonotype. The chain employs TRBV19 and TRBJ2-4, with D possibly called TRBD1 or TRBD2 (5 bases each). Germline values: CDR1 LNHDA, CDR2 SQIVND (reference sequence). V was pared by 5 bases and J by 6 bases, with 11 bases between. The CDR3 is made up of 13 amino acids. CDR3 in amino acids: CASSPEGLNIQYF. CDR3 sequence (DNA): TGTGCCAGTAGTCCAGAGGGGCTAAACATTCAGTACTTC.

This clonotype was recorded a few times. The rearrangement joins TRBV30 to TRBJ1-3; D uncertain. CDR3 length equals 15 residues. V shed 4 bases and J shed 1 base, with 14 bases lying between them. The germline CDR1 and CDR2 sequences are GTSNPN and SVGIG (reference sequence). The CDR3 reads CAWMWAATSGNTIYF. Here the CDR3 DNA reads TGTGCCTGGATGTGGGCGGCGACTTCTGGAAACACCATATATTTT. Based on the CDR3 plus reference TRBV30 and TRBJ1-3, the full variable domain is SQTIHQWPATLVQPVGSPLSLECTVEGTSNPNLYWYRQAAGRGLQLLFYSVGIGQISSEVPQNLSASRPQDRQFILSSKKLLLSDSGFYLCAWMWAATSGNTIYFGEGSWLTVV.

This clonotype was counted at least ten times. CDR3: CASSLTSRQHVSGHEQYF. The CDR3 DNA follows: TGTGCCAGCAGTTTGACCTCTAGACAACATGTATCTGGCCACGAGCAGTACTTC. V gene TRBV27 combines with J gene TRBJ2-7; no definite D call. V was trimmed by 3 bases and J by 5 bases, leaving 26 bases between them. The CDR3 is 18 amino acids. CDR1 and CDR2 from the germline V gene are MNHEY and SMNVEV (reference sequence).

This clonotype has a count of ten or more. The J gene is TRBJ2-5, the V gene TRBV18, with no clear D. The V and J ends lost 2 bases and 2 bases respectively, with 9 bases between them. Per the germline V gene, CDR1 is KGHSH and CDR2 is LQKENI. This CDR3 comprises 14 residues. In nucleotides, the CDR3 is TGTGCCAGCTCACCAAGAGAGGATCAAGAGACCCAGTACTTC. Amino acid sequence: CASSPREDQETQYF.

This clonotype was observed many times. The chain uses TRBV2 and TRBJ1-1; no clear D. Germline V gives CDR1 SNHLY, CDR2 FYNNEI. V lost 5 bases and J 8 bases, leaving 15 bases between the germline ends. The CDR3 runs 13 residues. In nucleotides, the CDR3 is TGTGCCAGCAGTAGGCTCGGGAGCTTAGAAGCTTTCTTT. This translates into CASSRLGSLEAFF.

This clonotype was observed many times. The chain couples TRBV11-2 to TRBJ2-7, with D perhaps being TRBD1 or TRBD2 (5 bases each). The V end lost 6 bases, the J end lost 7 bases, and 19 bases lay between the germline ends. Germline V gene data show CDR1 as SGHAT and CDR2 as FQNNGV. CDR3 length: 14 amino acids. The CDR3 here is CASRPTPGHREQYF. The CDR3 DNA reads as TGTGCCAGCAGGCCTACACCGGGGCATCGGGAGCAGTACTTC.

This clonotype was seen many times. The chain employs TRBV4-2 and TRBJ2-1, with a possible D match to TRBD2 (6 bases). Trimming stripped 0 bases from V and 5 bases from J, with 23 bases between. This CDR3 is built from 19 residues. CDR1 and CDR2 from the germline V gene are LGHNA and YNFKEQ. The chain's CDR3 is CASSQESARGGPSDNEQFF. DNA of the CDR3: TGTGCCAGCAGCCAAGAAAGCGCTCGGGGCGGGCCTAGCGACAATGAGCAGTTCTTC.

The sample holds many counts of this clonotype. The rearrangement uses TRBV7-3 and TRBJ1-2; D is unresolved. Between the trimmed V and J ends, which lost 4 bases and 4 bases, there was a span of 13 bases. This CDR3 is 14 amino acids long. Germline assignment: CDR1 SGHTA and CDR2 FQGTGA. DNA for the CDR3: TGTGCCAGCAGCTCCCCCCGTAGCGTCTATGGCTACACCTTC. The encoded protein is CASSSPRSVYGYTF.

The chain links TRBV2 to TRBJ2-1; 11 positions agree with TRBD2. The V gene end was trimmed by 6 bases and the J gene end by 3 bases; junction bases not matched to a gene: 4. The V gene's germline CDR1 is SNHLY and CDR2 FYNNEI. CDR3 length: 15 amino acids. Written as DNA, the CDR3 is TGTGCCAGCAGAGTCGGGACTAGCGGCTACAATGAGCAGTTCTTC. Translating gives CASRVGTSGYNEQFF.

This clonotype was recorded a few times. The DNA for the CDR3 is TGTGCCAGTACCCTGGACAAAGGGGGGTTCAATGAGCAGTTCTTC. It translates to CASTLDKGGFNEQFF. The chain combines TRBV19 with TRBJ2-1, with D perhaps assigned TRBD1 or TRBD2 (6 bases each). The CDR3 covers 15 residues. In germline, CDR1 is LNHDA, CDR2 SQIVND (reference sequence). V lost 7 bases to trimming and J lost 6 bases, with 19 bases between them.

The chain is built from TRBV28 and TRBJ2-2; a weak D match, TRBD2 (5 bases). V lost 6 bases and J 4 bases, leaving 15 bases between the germline ends. There are 15 residues in the CDR3. The V gene's germline CDR1 is MDHEN and CDR2 SYDVKM. In DNA, the CDR3 is TGTGCCAGCAGCCCGCCGACGGCGGGCACCGGGGAGCTGTTTTTT. It translates to CASSPPTAGTGELFF.